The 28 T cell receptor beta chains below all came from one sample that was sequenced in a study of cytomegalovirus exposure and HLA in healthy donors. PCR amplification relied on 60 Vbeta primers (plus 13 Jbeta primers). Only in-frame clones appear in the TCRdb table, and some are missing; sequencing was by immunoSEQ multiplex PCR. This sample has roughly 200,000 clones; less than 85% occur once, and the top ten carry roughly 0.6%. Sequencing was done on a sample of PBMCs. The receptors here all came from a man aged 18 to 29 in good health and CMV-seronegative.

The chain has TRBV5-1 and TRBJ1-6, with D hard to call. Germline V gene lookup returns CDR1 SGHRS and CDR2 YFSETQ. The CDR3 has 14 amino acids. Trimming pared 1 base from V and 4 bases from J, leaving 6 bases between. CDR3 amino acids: CASSLRSYNSPLHF. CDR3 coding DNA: TGCGCCAGCAGCTTGCGCAGTTATAATTCACCCCTCCACTTT. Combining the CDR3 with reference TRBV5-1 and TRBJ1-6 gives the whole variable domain KAGVTQTPRYLIKTRGQQVTLSCSPISGHRSVSWYQQTPGQGLQFLFEYFSETQRNKGNFPGRFSGRQFSNSRSEMNVSTLELGDSALYLCASSLRSYNSPLHFGNGTRLTVT.

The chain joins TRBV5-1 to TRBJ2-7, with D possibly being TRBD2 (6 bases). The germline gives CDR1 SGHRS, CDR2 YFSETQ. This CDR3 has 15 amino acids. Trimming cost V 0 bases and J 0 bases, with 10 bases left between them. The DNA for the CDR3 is TGCGCCAGCAGCTTGGCCTGGGGGGTCTCCTACGAGCAGTACTTC. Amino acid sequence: CASSLAWGVSYEQYF.

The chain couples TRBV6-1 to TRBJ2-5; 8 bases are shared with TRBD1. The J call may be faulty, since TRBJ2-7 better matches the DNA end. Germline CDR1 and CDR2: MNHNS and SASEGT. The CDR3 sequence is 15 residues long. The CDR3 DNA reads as TGTGCCAGCAGAAACCTCGGGACAGGCGTCTACGAGCAGTACTTC. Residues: CASRNLGTGVYEQYF.

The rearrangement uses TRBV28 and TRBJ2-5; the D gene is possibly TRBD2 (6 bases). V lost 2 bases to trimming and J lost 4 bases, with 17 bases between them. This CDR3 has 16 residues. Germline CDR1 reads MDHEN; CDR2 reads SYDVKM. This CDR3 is CASSLEGQGGRETQYF. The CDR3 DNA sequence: TGTGCCAGCAGTTTAGAAGGGCAGGGAGGAAGAGAGACCCAGTACTTC.

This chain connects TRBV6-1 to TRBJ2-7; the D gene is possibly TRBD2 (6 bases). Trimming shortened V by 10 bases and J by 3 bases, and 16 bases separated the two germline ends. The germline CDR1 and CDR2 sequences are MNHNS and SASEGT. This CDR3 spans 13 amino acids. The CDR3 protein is CATPGLRDYEQYF. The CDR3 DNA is TGTGCCACTCCGGGACTCCGAGACTACGAGCAGTACTTC.

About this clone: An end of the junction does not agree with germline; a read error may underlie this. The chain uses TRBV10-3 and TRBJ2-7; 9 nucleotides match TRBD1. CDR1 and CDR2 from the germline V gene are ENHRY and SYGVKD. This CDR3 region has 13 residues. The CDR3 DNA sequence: TGTGCCGCTACCGGGACAGGGCCGAGGGAGCAGCACTTC. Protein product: CAATGTGPREQHF.

Written as DNA, the CDR3 is TGTGCCAGCAGCGGGCCAGGGCGGGGGCTAGCCAAAAACATTCAGTACTTC. Its protein product is CASSGPGRGLAKNIQYF. V gene TRBV9 combines with J gene TRBJ2-4, with D possibly being TRBD2 (7 bases). Trimming stripped 3 bases from V and 0 bases from J, with 16 bases between. This CDR3 spans 17 amino acids. Germline assignment: CDR1 SGDLS and CDR2 YYNGEE.

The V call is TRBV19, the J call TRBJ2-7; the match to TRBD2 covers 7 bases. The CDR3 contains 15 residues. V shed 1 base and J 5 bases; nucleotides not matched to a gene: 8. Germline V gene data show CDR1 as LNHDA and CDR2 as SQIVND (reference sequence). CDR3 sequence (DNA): TGTGCCAGTAGTATAGGGGGCGGGAGACTCGACGAGCAGTACTTC. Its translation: CASSIGGGRLDEQYF.

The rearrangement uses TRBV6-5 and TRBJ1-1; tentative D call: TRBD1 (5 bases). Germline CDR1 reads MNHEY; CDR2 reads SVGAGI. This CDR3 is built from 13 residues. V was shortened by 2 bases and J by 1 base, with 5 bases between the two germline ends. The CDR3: CASSYQGNTEAFF. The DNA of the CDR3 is TGTGCCAGCAGTTACCAGGGGAACACTGAAGCTTTCTTT.

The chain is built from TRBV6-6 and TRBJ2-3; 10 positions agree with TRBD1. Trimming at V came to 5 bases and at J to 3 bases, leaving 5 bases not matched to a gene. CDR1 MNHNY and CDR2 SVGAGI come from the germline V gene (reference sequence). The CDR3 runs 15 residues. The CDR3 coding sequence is TGTGCCAGCAGTCTTAGGACAGGGGGAACAGATACGCAGTATTTT. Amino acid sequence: CASSLRTGGTDTQYF.

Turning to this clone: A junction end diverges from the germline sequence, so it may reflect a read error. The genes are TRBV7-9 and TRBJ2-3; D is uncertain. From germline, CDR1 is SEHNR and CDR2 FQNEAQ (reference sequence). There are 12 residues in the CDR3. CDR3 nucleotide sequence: TGTTCCAGCAGCCCCGGGTCTGATACGCAGTATTTT. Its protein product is CSSSPGSDTQYF.

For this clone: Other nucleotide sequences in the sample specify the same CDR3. In nucleotides, the CDR3 is TGTGCCAGCAGTGAAGCGACAGGTACTAGCACAGATACGCAGTATTTT. Translating it yields CASSEATGTSTDTQYF. The chain is built from TRBV6-1 and TRBJ2-3, with a weak D call TRBD1 (6 bases). Germline CDR1 reads MNHNS; CDR2 reads SASEGT. The CDR3 contains 16 residues. The V and J ends lost 0 bases and 0 bases respectively, with 10 bases between them.

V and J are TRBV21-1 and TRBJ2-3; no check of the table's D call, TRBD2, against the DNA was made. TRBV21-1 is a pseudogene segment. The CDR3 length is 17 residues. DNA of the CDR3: TGTGCCAGCAGCAAATCATCCCTAGCGGGAGGGACAGATACGCAGTATTTT. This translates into CASSKSSLAGGTDTQYF.

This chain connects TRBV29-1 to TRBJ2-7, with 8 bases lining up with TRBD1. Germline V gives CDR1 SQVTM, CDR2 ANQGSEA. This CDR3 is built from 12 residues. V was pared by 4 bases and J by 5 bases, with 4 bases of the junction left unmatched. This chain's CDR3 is CSVARGLNEQYF. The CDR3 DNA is TGCAGCGTTGCCAGGGGGCTGAACGAGCAGTACTTC.

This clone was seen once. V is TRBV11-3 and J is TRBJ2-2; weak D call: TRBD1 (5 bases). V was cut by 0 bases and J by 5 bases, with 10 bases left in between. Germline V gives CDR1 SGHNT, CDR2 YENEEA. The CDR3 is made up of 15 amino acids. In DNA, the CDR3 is TGTGCCAGCAGCTTAGAAGGGGCTTGGACCGGGGAGCTGTTTTTT. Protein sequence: CASSLEGAWTGELFF.

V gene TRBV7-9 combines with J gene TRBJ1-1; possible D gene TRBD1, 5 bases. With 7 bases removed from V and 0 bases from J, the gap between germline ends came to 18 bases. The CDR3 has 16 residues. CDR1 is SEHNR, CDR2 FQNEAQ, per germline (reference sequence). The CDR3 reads CASTSGSSLLNTEAFF. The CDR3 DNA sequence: TGTGCCAGCACCTCAGGGTCTTCCCTCTTGAACACTGAAGCTTTCTTT.

CDR3 region: CASSEENRGLQPQHF. CDR3 DNA: TGTGCCAGCAGTGAGGAAAACAGGGGGCTTCAGCCCCAGCATTTT. V and J are TRBV2 and TRBJ1-5, with TRBD1 identical over 9 bases. CDR1 and CDR2 (germline): SNHLY, FYNNEI. This CDR3 spans 15 amino acids. V was clipped by 3 bases and J by 6 bases; unmatched bases: 6.

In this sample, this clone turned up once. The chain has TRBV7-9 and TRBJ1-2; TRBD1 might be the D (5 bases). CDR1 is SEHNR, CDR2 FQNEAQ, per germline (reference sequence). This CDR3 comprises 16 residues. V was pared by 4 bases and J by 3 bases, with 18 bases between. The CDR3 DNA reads TGTGCCAGCAGCTACCTCGTTTTGACAGCTCACTATGGCTACACCTTC. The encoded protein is CASSYLVLTAHYGYTF.

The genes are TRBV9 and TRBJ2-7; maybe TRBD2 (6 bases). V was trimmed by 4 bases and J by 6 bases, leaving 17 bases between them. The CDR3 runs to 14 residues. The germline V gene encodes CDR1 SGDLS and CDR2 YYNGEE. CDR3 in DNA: TGTGCCAGCAGCCCTCAGGTTCGGGACTCCGAGCAGTACTTC. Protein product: CASSPQVRDSEQYF.

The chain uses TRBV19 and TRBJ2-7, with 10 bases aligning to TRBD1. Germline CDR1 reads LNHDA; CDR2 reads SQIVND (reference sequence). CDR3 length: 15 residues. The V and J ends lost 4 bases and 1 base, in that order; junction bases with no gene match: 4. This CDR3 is CASSTQGQGSYEQYF. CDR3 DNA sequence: TGTGCCAGTAGTACCCAGGGACAGGGGTCCTACGAGCAGTACTTC. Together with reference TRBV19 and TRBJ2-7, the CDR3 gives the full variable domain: DGGITQSPKYLFRKEGQNVTLSCEQNLNHDAMYWYRQDPGQGLRLIYYSQIVNDFQKGDIAEGYSVSREKKESFPLTVTSAQKNPTAFYLCASSTQGQGSYEQYFGPGTRLTVT.

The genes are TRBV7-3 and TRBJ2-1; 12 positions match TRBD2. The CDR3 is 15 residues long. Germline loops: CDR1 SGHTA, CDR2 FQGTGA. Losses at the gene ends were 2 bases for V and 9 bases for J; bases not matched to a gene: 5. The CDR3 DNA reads TGTGCCAGCAGCTTACTAGCGGGAGGGGGGGGTGAGCAGTTCTTC. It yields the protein CASSLLAGGGGEQFF.

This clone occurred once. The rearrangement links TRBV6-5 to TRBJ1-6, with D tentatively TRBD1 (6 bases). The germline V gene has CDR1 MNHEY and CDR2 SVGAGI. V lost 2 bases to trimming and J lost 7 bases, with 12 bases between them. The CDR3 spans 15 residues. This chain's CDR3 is CASSYGTGRNSPLHF. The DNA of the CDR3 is TGTGCCAGCAGTTACGGCACAGGGCGGAATTCACCCCTCCACTTT.

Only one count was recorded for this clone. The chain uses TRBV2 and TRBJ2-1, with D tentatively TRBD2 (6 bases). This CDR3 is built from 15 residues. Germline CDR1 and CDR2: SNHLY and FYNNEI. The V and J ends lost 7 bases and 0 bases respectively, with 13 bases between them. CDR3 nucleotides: TGTGCCAGCACCGGGGGACTGCTCTCCTACAATGAGCAGTTCTTC. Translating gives CASTGGLLSYNEQFF. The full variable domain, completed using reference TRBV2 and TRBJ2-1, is EPEVTQTPSHQVTQMGQEVILRCVPISNHLYFYWYRQILGQKVEFLVSFYNNEISEKSEIFDDQFSVERPDGSNFTLKIRSTKLEDSAMYFCASTGGLLSYNEQFFGPGTRLTVL.

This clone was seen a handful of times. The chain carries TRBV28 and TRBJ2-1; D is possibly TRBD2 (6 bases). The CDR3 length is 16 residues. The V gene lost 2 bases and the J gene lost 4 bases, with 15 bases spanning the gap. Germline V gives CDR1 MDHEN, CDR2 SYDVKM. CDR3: CASSLRGLFMYNEQFF. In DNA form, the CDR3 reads TGTGCCAGCAGTTTAAGGGGACTCTTTATGTACAATGAGCAGTTCTTC.

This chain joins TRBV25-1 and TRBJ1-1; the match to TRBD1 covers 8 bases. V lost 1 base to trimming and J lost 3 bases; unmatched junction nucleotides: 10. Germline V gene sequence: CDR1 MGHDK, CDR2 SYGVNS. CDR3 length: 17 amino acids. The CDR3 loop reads CASSESRQGWLHTEAFF. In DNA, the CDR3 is TGTGCCAGCAGTGAATCCCGACAGGGGTGGCTCCACACTGAAGCTTTCTTT.

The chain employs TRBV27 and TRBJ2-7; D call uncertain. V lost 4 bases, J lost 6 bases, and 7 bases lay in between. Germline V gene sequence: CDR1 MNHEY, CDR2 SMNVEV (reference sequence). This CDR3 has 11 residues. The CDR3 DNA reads TGTGCCAGCAGTTCCCCCCTCGAGCAGTACTTC. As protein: CASSSPLEQYF.

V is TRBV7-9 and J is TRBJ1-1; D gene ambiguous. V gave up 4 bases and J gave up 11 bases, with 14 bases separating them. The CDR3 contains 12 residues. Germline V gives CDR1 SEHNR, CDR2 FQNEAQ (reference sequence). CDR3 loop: CASSSLAGLAFF. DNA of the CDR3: TGTGCCAGCAGCTCGCTCGCGGGATTGGCTTTCTTT.

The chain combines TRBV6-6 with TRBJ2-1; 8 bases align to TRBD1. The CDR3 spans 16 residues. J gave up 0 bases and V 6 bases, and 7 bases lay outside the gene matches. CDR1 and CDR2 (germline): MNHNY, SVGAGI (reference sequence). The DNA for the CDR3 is TGTGCCAGCAGCAGGGGACAGGCGAGCTCCTACAATGAGCAGTTCTTC. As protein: CASSRGQASSYNEQFF.